The 13 T cell receptor beta chains presented below share a single source sample, sequenced in a study of T cell responses to AZD1222 COVID-19 vaccine. Using immunoSEQ multiplex PCR, the repertoire was profiled, and TCRdb retains in-frame clones only, with some absent. The sample carries about 140,000 clones, around nine tenths recorded once. Sequencing used peripheral blood, obtained on day 0 of AZD1222 vaccination. Source of these receptors: an adult in good health.

V gene TRBV10-3 combines with J gene TRBJ2-1; 9 bases match TRBD2. From germline, CDR1 is ENHRY and CDR2 SYGVKD. CDR3 size: 16 residues. After removal of 6 bases from V and 7 bases from J, the junction contained 13 bases not matched to a gene. The CDR3 region has the DNA TGTGCCATCAGGTCGGGCGGCGGGAGGGCCGGGAATGAGCAGTTCTTC. This gives the protein CAIRSGGGRAGNEQFF.

This chain uses TRBV15 with TRBJ2-2; 7 bases are a match to TRBD1. The CDR3 sequence is 16 residues long. CDR1 and CDR2 from the germline V gene are LNHNV and YYDKDF (reference sequence). The junction had 2 bases not matched to a gene; V was cut back by 0 bases and J by 1 base. As DNA, the CDR3 is TGTGCCACCAGCAGAGATTGGGACAGGAACACCGGGGAGCTGTTTTTT. It codes for CATSRDWDRNTGELFF.

The CDR3 DNA is TGTGCCAGCAGCCCGTTCCTACAGGGGCGCAATCAGCCCCAGCATTTT. As protein: CASSPFLQGRNQPQHF. The gene calls are TRBV4-2 and TRBJ1-5, with 7 bases matching TRBD1. Per the germline V gene, CDR1 is LGHNA and CDR2 is YNFKEQ. The ends lost 4 bases at V and 2 bases at J; junction bases unmatched: 8. This CDR3 spans 16 amino acids.

V is TRBV6-5 and J is TRBJ1-5; no reliable D call. The CDR3 contains 15 residues. Trimming removed 7 bases from V and 3 bases from J, with 16 bases in between. Looked up from germline, CDR1 is MNHEY and CDR2 is SVGAGI. CDR3 loop: CASTRIDTPNQPQHF. The CDR3 nucleotides read TGTGCCAGCACCCGAATAGACACTCCCAATCAGCCCCAGCATTTT.

J is TRBJ1-3 and V is TRBV4-2; 9 nucleotides line up with TRBD1. The CDR3 has 17 residues. The V and J ends lost 5 bases and 1 base, in that order; junction bases with no gene match: 9. The germline V gene has CDR1 LGHNA and CDR2 YNFKEQ. Here the CDR3 DNA reads TGTGCCAGCAGCATTCAACCGGGACAGGGTTCTGGAAACACCATATATTTT. Amino acids: CASSIQPGQGSGNTIYF.

This sequence joins TRBV27 and TRBJ2-5; 14 bases are shared with TRBD2. This CDR3 spans 17 amino acids. J was trimmed by 2 bases and V by 2 bases; bases with no gene match: 4. The germline CDR1 and CDR2 sequences are MNHEY and SMNVEV (reference sequence). The CDR3 coding sequence is TGTGCCAGCAGTTTACGACTAGCGGGGGGGCCGCAAGAGACCCAGTACTTC. Translated: CASSLRLAGGPQETQYF.

The chain carries TRBV29-1 and TRBJ2-7; D not resolved. CDR3 length: 11 residues. V lost 4 bases, J lost 5 bases, and 9 bases lay in between. CDR1 and CDR2 (germline): SQVTM, ANQGSEA. The CDR3 is CSVAVMNEQYF. Written as DNA, the CDR3 is TGCAGCGTTGCCGTTATGAACGAGCAGTACTTC.

This chain joins TRBV9 and TRBJ2-7, with TRBD1 matching over 9 bases. The germline gives CDR1 SGDLS, CDR2 YYNGEE. The CDR3 runs to 16 residues. The trim removed 2 bases at V and 9 bases at J, leaving 15 bases unmatched. The CDR3 reads CASSVGAGTGKGGQYF. The CDR3 coding sequence is TGTGCCAGCAGCGTTGGGGCAGGGACAGGGAAAGGAGGGCAGTACTTC.

This CDR3 is CASSLQGQGRYNEQFF. As DNA, the CDR3 is TGTGCCAGCAGCTTACAGGGACAGGGTCGCTACAATGAGCAGTTCTTC. The chain joins TRBV7-9 to TRBJ2-1; 9 bases are shared with TRBD1. This CDR3 region has 16 residues. V shed 2 bases, J shed 3 bases, and the junction held 5 bases outside the gene matches. Germline CDR1 and CDR2: SEHNR and FQNEAQ (reference sequence).

The chain has TRBV27 and TRBJ1-1; D gene uncertain. The CDR3 runs to 15 residues. The V gene's germline CDR1 is MNHEY and CDR2 SMNVEV (reference sequence). V lost 6 bases and J lost 0, with 14 bases in between. The CDR3 loop reads CASSQSPYMNTEAFF. CDR3 DNA sequence: TGTGCCAGCAGCCAGTCCCCCTACATGAACACTGAAGCTTTCTTT.

CDR3 nucleotide sequence: TGCGCCAGCAGCTTGGAGCCCACAGATACGCAGTATTTT. Amino acids: CASSLEPTDTQYF. The chain combines TRBV5-1 with TRBJ2-3, with D unclear. In germline, CDR1 is SGHRS, CDR2 YFSETQ. With 0 bases removed from V and 2 bases from J, the gap between germline ends came to 4 bases. CDR3 length: 13 amino acids.

CDR3 sequence reads: CASSFDLTRQETQYF. The CDR3 coding sequence is TGCGCCAGCAGCTTTGACCTGACTCGTCAAGAGACCCAGTACTTC. The chain links TRBV5-1 to TRBJ2-5; D is ambiguous. The V end lost 2 bases, the J end lost 2 bases, and 13 bases lay between the germline ends. This CDR3 spans 15 amino acids. Germline CDR1 SGHRS, CDR2 YFSETQ. Combining the CDR3 with reference TRBV5-1 and TRBJ2-5 gives the whole variable domain KAGVTQTPRYLIKTRGQQVTLSCSPISGHRSVSWYQQTPGQGLQFLFEYFSETQRNKGNFPGRFSGRQFSNSRSEMNVSTLELGDSALYLCASSFDLTRQETQYFGPGTRLLVL.

The chain uses TRBV30 and TRBJ2-2; D remains unclear. CDR1 is GTSNPN and CDR2 is SVGIG in the germline V gene (reference sequence). V was pared by 4 bases and J by 1 base, with 7 bases between. The CDR3 runs to 13 residues. Written as DNA, the CDR3 is TGTGCCTGGAACGGAGTGAACACCGGGGAGCTGTTTTTT. As protein: CAWNGVNTGELFF.